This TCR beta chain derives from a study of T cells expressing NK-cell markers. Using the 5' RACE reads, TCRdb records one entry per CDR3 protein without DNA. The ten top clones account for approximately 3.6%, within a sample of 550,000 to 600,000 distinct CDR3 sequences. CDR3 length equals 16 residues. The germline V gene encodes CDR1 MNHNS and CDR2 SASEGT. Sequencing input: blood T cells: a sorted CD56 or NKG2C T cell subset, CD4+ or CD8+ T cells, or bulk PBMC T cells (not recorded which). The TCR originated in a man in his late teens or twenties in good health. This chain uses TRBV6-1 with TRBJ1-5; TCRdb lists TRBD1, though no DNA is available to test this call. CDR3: CASSETGGNKNEPQHF.